The rows below give T cell receptor beta chains drawn from one sample of a study of cytomegalovirus exposure and HLA in healthy donors. The table came from immunoSEQ multiplex PCR; TCRdb's copy has only in-frame clones and leaves some out. The sample has roughly 100,000 clones, approximately 76% seen once. The sample comprised PBMCs. Every receptor here comes from a man aged 40-55 years in good health and CMV-seronegative. CDR3s include the opening cysteine and the closing phenylalanine or tryptophan. The D gene is left open where the match is weak. Some rows have no size entry. The others give once, few or many, or a class for an expanded clone.

CDR3aa: CASRSDRGTQYF; CDR3nt: TGTGCCAGCAGGAGCGACAGGGGGACGCAGTATTTT; j_gene: TRBJ2-3; abundance: -; len: 12; d_gene: TRBD1; v_gene: TRBV6-5
CDR3aa: CSGPRGNEQFF; CDR3nt: TGCAGTGGCCCCAGGGGCAATGAGCAGTTCTTC; j_gene: TRBJ2-1; abundance: -; len: 11; d_gene: -; v_gene: TRBV20-1
CDR3aa: CATSSSQGADGYTF; CDR3nt: TGTGCCACCAGCAGTTCTCAGGGGGCGGACGGCTACACCTTC; j_gene: TRBJ1-2; abundance: once; len: 14; d_gene: TRBD1; v_gene: TRBV15
CDR3aa: CASSPGQGVTEAFF; CDR3nt: TGTGCCAGCAGCCCCGGACAGGGGGTAACTGAAGCTTTCTTT; j_gene: TRBJ1-1; abundance: -; len: 14; d_gene: TRBD1; v_gene: TRBV7-2
CDR3aa: CASNWRADQPQHF; CDR3nt: TGTGCCAGTAATTGGAGGGCAGATCAGCCCCAGCATTTT; j_gene: TRBJ1-5; abundance: -; len: 13; d_gene: -; v_gene: TRBV19
CDR3aa: CASSWDSNYGYTF; CDR3nt: TGTGCCAGCAGCTGGGACAGTAACTATGGCTACACCTTC; j_gene: TRBJ1-2; abundance: -; len: 13; d_gene: TRBD1; v_gene: TRBV11-2
CDR3aa: CASSLARGGELFF; CDR3nt: TGTGCCAGCAGCTTAGCCCGGGGGGGGGAGCTGTTTTTT; j_gene: TRBJ2-2; abundance: -; len: 13; d_gene: -; v_gene: TRBV11-3
CDR3aa: CASSHQGQGVYGYTF; CDR3nt: TGCGCCAGCAGCCACCAGGGACAGGGGGTCTATGGCTACACCTTC; j_gene: TRBJ1-2; abundance: -; len: 15; d_gene: TRBD1; v_gene: TRBV4-3
CDR3aa: CSSSSPGGPLNTEAFF; CDR3nt: TGTTCCAGCAGCTCCCCGGGAGGACCCTTGAACACTGAAGCTTTCTTT; j_gene: TRBJ1-1; abundance: once; len: 16; d_gene: -; v_gene: TRBV7-9
CDR3aa: CASSVQGITYEQYF; CDR3nt: TGTGCCAGCAGCGTACAGGGGATCACCTACGAGCAGTACTTC; j_gene: TRBJ2-7; abundance: few; len: 14; d_gene: TRBD1; v_gene: TRBV11-2
CDR3aa: CASTRTGLSNQPQHF; CDR3nt: TGTGCCAGCACCCGGACAGGGCTTAGCAATCAGCCCCAGCATTTT; j_gene: TRBJ1-5; abundance: few; len: 15; d_gene: TRBD1; v_gene: TRBV6-1
CDR3aa: CASSLERGGETQYF; CDR3nt: TGTGCCAGCAGCCTCGAGCGGGGGGGGGAGACCCAGTACTTC; j_gene: TRBJ2-5; abundance: -; len: 14; d_gene: TRBD2; v_gene: TRBV27
CDR3aa: CASSLAGGNYNEQFF; CDR3nt: TGTGCCAGCAGTTTAGCGGGGGGGAATTACAATGAGCAGTTCTTC; j_gene: TRBJ2-1; abundance: -; len: 15; d_gene: TRBD2; v_gene: TRBV6-1
CDR3aa: CASSYGAQLAKNIQYF; CDR3nt: TGTGCCAGCAGTTATGGAGCTCAGCTAGCCAAAAACATTCAGTACTTC; j_gene: TRBJ2-4; abundance: few; len: 16; d_gene: -; v_gene: TRBV6-5
CDR3aa: CASSQDLAGGTWGYTF; CDR3nt: TGCGCCAGCAGCCAAGATTTAGCAGGGGGAACTTGGGGCTACACCTTC; j_gene: TRBJ1-2; abundance: -; len: 16; d_gene: TRBD1; v_gene: TRBV4-1
CDR3aa: CASSVGPGGRVNEQFF; CDR3nt: TGTGCCAGCAGCGTGGGCCCCGGTGGCAGGGTGAATGAGCAGTTCTTC; j_gene: TRBJ2-1; abundance: few; len: 16; d_gene: -; v_gene: TRBV7-6
CDR3aa: CASSYSSRSYNSPLHF; CDR3nt: TGTGCCAGCAGTTACTCCTCCAGAAGCTATAATTCACCCCTCCACTTT; j_gene: TRBJ1-6; abundance: -; len: 16; d_gene: -; v_gene: TRBV6-5
CDR3aa: CASSLTGNTEAFF; CDR3nt: TGTGCCAGCAGTCTAACGGGTAACACTGAAGCTTTCTTT; j_gene: TRBJ1-1; abundance: -; len: 13; d_gene: -; v_gene: TRBV7-6
CDR3aa: CASKNAGGSYNEQFF; CDR3nt: TGTGCCAGCAAGAACGCGGGGGGCTCCTACAATGAGCAGTTCTTC; j_gene: TRBJ2-1; abundance: -; len: 15; d_gene: TRBD2; v_gene: TRBV25-1
CDR3aa: CASSWGGRQNTEAFF; CDR3nt: TGCGCCAGCAGCTGGGGGGGACGGCAGAACACTGAAGCTTTCTTT; j_gene: TRBJ1-1; abundance: -; len: 15; d_gene: -; v_gene: TRBV5-1
CDR3aa: CASSQDQRLAGGDTGELFF; CDR3nt: TGTGCCAGCAGCCAAGATCAGCGCCTAGCGGGGGGGGACACCGGGGAGCTGTTTTTT; j_gene: TRBJ2-2; abundance: -; len: 19; d_gene: TRBD2; v_gene: TRBV4-2
CDR3aa: CASTPGQGYYGYTF; CDR3nt: TGTGCCAGCACCCCGGGACAGGGCTACTATGGCTACACCTTC; j_gene: TRBJ1-2; abundance: -; len: 14; d_gene: TRBD1; v_gene: TRBV2
CDR3aa: CASRPGGYPGNTEAFF; CDR3nt: TGCGCCAGCAGACCAGGGGGCTACCCCGGTAACACTGAAGCTTTCTTT; j_gene: TRBJ1-1; abundance: -; len: 16; d_gene: TRBD1; v_gene: TRBV10-2
CDR3aa: CASSSQGAYTEAFF; CDR3nt: TGTGCCAGTAGTAGTCAGGGGGCATACACTGAAGCTTTCTTT; j_gene: TRBJ1-1; abundance: -; len: 14; d_gene: TRBD1; v_gene: TRBV19
CDR3aa: CASSLAATGTGLDSPLHF; CDR3nt: TGCGCCAGCAGCCTGGCGGCTACCGGGACAGGGTTGGATTCACCCCTCCACTTT; j_gene: TRBJ1-6; abundance: -; len: 18; d_gene: TRBD1; v_gene: TRBV5-1
CDR3aa: CASSQETSGGTRADTQYF; CDR3nt: TGTGCCAGCAGCCAAGAGACTAGCGGGGGTACTAGGGCAGATACGCAGTATTTT; j_gene: TRBJ2-3; abundance: -; len: 18; d_gene: TRBD2; v_gene: TRBV4-2
CDR3aa: CASSQAGRTKMNTEAFF; CDR3nt: TGTGCCAGCAGCCAAGCGGGGAGGACTAAGATGAACACTGAAGCTTTCTTT; j_gene: TRBJ1-1; abundance: -; len: 17; d_gene: -; v_gene: TRBV14
CDR3aa: CASSRLGTGAYNEQFF; CDR3nt: TGTGCCAGCAGCCGCCTTGGGACAGGAGCCTACAATGAGCAGTTCTTC; j_gene: TRBJ2-1; abundance: -; len: 16; d_gene: TRBD1; v_gene: TRBV7-9
CDR3aa: CASSLGGRGGNQPQHF; CDR3nt: TGTGCCAGCAGCTTGGGGGGGAGAGGAGGCAATCAGCCCCAGCATTTT; j_gene: TRBJ1-5; abundance: few; len: 16; d_gene: -; v_gene: TRBV11-2
CDR3aa: CATTGILDGYTF; CDR3nt: TGTGCCACCACGGGTATACTCGATGGCTACACCTTC; j_gene: TRBJ1-2; abundance: -; len: 12; d_gene: -; v_gene: TRBV5-6
CDR3aa: CASSGGGAGNEQFF; CDR3nt: TGTGCCAGCAGTGGCGGGGGGGCCGGTAATGAGCAGTTCTTC; j_gene: TRBJ2-1; abundance: -; len: 14; d_gene: TRBD2; v_gene: TRBV2
CDR3aa: CASSLEDSATNEKLFF; CDR3nt: TGTGCCAGCAGCTTGGAGGACAGTGCAACTAATGAAAAACTGTTTTTT; j_gene: TRBJ1-4; abundance: -; len: 16; d_gene: -; v_gene: TRBV7-2
CDR3aa: CASSSLTSGGSTDTQYF; CDR3nt: TGTGCCAGCAGCTCGCTGACTAGCGGGGGTTCGACAGATACGCAGTATTTT; j_gene: TRBJ2-3; abundance: -; len: 17; d_gene: TRBD2; v_gene: TRBV11-3
CDR3aa: CASSNQGAVVSGYTF; CDR3nt: TGCGCCAGCAGCAACCAGGGGGCGGTGGTATCTGGCTACACCTTC; j_gene: TRBJ1-2; abundance: -; len: 15; d_gene: TRBD1; v_gene: TRBV5-1
CDR3aa: CASSLADRVANTGELFF; CDR3nt: TGTGCCAGCAGCTTAGCGGACAGGGTCGCGAACACCGGGGAGCTGTTTTTT; j_gene: TRBJ2-2; abundance: -; len: 17; d_gene: TRBD1; v_gene: TRBV7-6
CDR3aa: CSASGTEAFF; CDR3nt: TGCAGTGCCTCGGGCACTGAAGCTTTCTTT; j_gene: TRBJ1-1; abundance: few; len: 10; d_gene: -; v_gene: TRBV20-1
CDR3aa: CAVRTSGGFQETQYF; CDR3nt: TGTGCCGTGCGGACTAGCGGGGGGTTTCAAGAGACCCAGTACTTC; j_gene: TRBJ2-5; abundance: -; len: 15; d_gene: TRBD2; v_gene: TRBV7-7
CDR3aa: CASSLRQTLNTGELFF; CDR3nt: TGTGCCAGCAGCTTGAGGCAAACTTTGAACACCGGGGAGCTGTTTTTT; j_gene: TRBJ2-2; abundance: -; len: 16; d_gene: -; v_gene: TRBV7-9
CDR3aa: CASSPQGSAGELFF; CDR3nt: TGTGCCAGCAGCCCCCAAGGGAGTGCCGGGGAGCTGTTTTTT; j_gene: TRBJ2-2; abundance: -; len: 14; d_gene: -; v_gene: TRBV7-2
CDR3aa: CASSLQGSGNQPQHF; CDR3nt: TGTGCCAGCAGCTTACAGGGAAGTGGCAATCAGCCCCAGCATTTT; j_gene: TRBJ1-5; abundance: -; len: 15; d_gene: -; v_gene: TRBV7-2
CDR3aa: CASSPMGQPNQPQHF; CDR3nt: TGTGCCAGCAGCCCCATGGGACAGCCCAATCAGCCCCAGCATTTT; j_gene: TRBJ1-5; abundance: -; len: 15; d_gene: TRBD1; v_gene: TRBV6-1
CDR3aa: CASKYGTGDNQPQHF; CDR3nt: TGTGCCAGCAAGTATGGGACAGGGGACAATCAGCCCCAGCATTTT; j_gene: TRBJ1-5; abundance: -; len: 15; d_gene: TRBD1; v_gene: TRBV2
CDR3aa: CASSPQGAGTEAFF; CDR3nt: TGTGCCAGCAGTCCTCAGGGGGCTGGCACTGAAGCTTTCTTT; j_gene: TRBJ1-1; abundance: -; len: 14; d_gene: TRBD1; v_gene: TRBV6-6
CDR3aa: CASSQGRGGTDTQYF; CDR3nt: TGCGCCAGCAGCCAAGGCCGGGGGGGGACAGATACGCAGTATTTT; j_gene: TRBJ2-3; abundance: -; len: 15; d_gene: TRBD2; v_gene: TRBV4-1
CDR3aa: CASSMMAGEETQYF; CDR3nt: TGTGCCAGTAGTATGATGGCGGGGGAAGAGACCCAGTACTTC; j_gene: TRBJ2-5; abundance: few; len: 14; d_gene: TRBD2; v_gene: TRBV19
CDR3aa: CASSSVYDRVYEQYF; CDR3nt: TGTGCCAGCAGCTCCGTATACGACAGGGTGTACGAGCAGTACTTC; j_gene: TRBJ2-7; abundance: -; len: 15; d_gene: TRBD1; v_gene: TRBV7-9